This T cell receptor (beta chain) was profiled in a study of PD-1 blockade in classical Hodgkin lymphoma. Trimming took off 0 bases at V and 4 bases at J, with 11 bases between the two ends. The CDR3 is 15 residues long. Per the germline V gene, CDR1 is SGDLS and CDR2 is YYNGEE. Study results and limitations: Individuals initiating nivolumab under 1 year after ASCT were excluded.

To note about this clone: The antigen is unknown.

Sequenced by immunoSEQ multiplex PCR; TCRdb stores in-frame clones only, minus some. The repertoire includes 10,000 to 15,000 clones, around 90% of them detected once, and 0.5% to 0.65% sits in the top ten. Relapses following autologous stem cell transplantation were seen in all patients, with brentuximab vedotin exposure varying. Researchers report purifying CD4+ T cells from thawed PBMCs by magnetic negative selection. Sequencing was performed on CD4+ T cells from blood, taken at baseline. This chain links TRBV9 with TRBJ2-1, with D possibly TRBD1 on 5 matching bases. This receptor was taken from a human donor with classical Hodgkin lymphoma. The CDR3 region has the DNA TGTGCCAGCAGCGTAGATGGGGCACTATACAATGAGCAGTTCTTC. It encodes CASSVDGALYNEQFF.